One and the same sample provided the 3 T cell receptor beta chains below, sequenced in a study of T cell changes during pregnancy in multiple sclerosis. Libraries were prepared by immunoSEQ multiplex PCR; TCRdb keeps only in-frame clonotypes and omits some of them. The table has 85,000 to 90,000 clones, over 85% seen once; the top ten hold around 1.8%. The sample consisted of peripheral blood, taken after pregnancy. These receptors were taken from a female donor in good health, enrolled as a control in a pregnancy study.

This clone was recorded once. The J gene is TRBJ2-1, the V gene TRBV28; D is possibly TRBD2 (6 bases). V was cut by 10 bases and J by 2 bases, with 18 bases left in between. Germline V gene sequence: CDR1 MDHEN, CDR2 SYDVKM. The CDR3 is 15 residues long. The DNA for the CDR3 is TGTGCCACCCTAAGTGGGCCGGGAGCCTACAATGAGCAGTTCTTC. It is translated as CATLSGPGAYNEQFF.

CDR3 in DNA: TGTGCCAGCAGGCGAGCCAGGGCCCAAGAGACCCAGTACTTC. Its translation: CASRRARAQETQYF. The genes are TRBV5-4 and TRBJ2-5, with TRBD1 as a possible D gene (5 bases). Per germline, CDR1 SGHNT and CDR2 YYREEE (reference sequence). The CDR3 is made up of 14 amino acids. With 5 bases removed from V and 1 base from J, the gap between germline ends came to 12 bases.

The chain combines TRBV9 with TRBJ1-1; D unresolved. V was pared by 4 bases and J by 1 base, with 14 bases between. The germline V gene encodes CDR1 SGDLS and CDR2 YYNGEE. This CDR3 has 15 amino acids. The CDR3 region is CASSSNPRRNTEAFF. DNA for the CDR3: TGTGCCAGCAGCTCCAACCCGAGGAGGAACACTGAAGCTTTCTTT.